The 9 T cell receptor beta chains presented below share a single source sample, sequenced in a study of spatial heterogeneity in lung cancer. General observations from the study: Tumors with more nonsynonymous mutations had more expanded intratumoral alpha and beta TCRs.

Noted time point: sample taken at primary tumor resection. Antigens of these TCRs are unknown. Using its own MiXCR run on the 5' RACE reads, TCRdb lists one record per CDR3 protein. Of approximately 6,800 distinct CDR3 sequences listed, over 10% are singletons. The material was lung tumor tissue, obtained at surgery. Receptors were obtained from a male donor with early-stage non-small cell lung cancer.

By its share, this clonotype is medium-sized. The library was built for alpha chains, so this beta chain is an off-target read and its size means little. The chain joins TRBV20-1 to TRBJ1-4, with a weak D call TRBD1 (5 bases). The CDR3 sequence is 16 residues long. Trimming removed 0 bases from V and 8 bases from J, with 19 bases in between. Germline CDR1 DFQATT, CDR2 SNEGSKA (reference sequence). CDR3: CSARDPGPGRGEKLFF. The CDR3 DNA reads TGCAGTGCTAGAGATCCGGGACCGGGCCGGGGGGAAAAACTGTTTTTT.

In this sample, this clonotype turned up many times. This beta chain is an off-target read within a library intended for alpha chains, so its frequency means little. The chain carries TRBV29-1 and TRBJ2-3; perhaps TRBD2 as D (6 bases). The CDR3 contains 12 residues. Trimming left V 4 bases short and J 9 bases short, with 14 bases between. The V gene's germline CDR1 is SQVTM and CDR2 ANQGSEA. CDR3 residues: CSVADGSETQYF. The CDR3 DNA follows: TGCAGCGTTGCAGACGGGAGTGAAACGCAGTATTTT.

About this clonotype itself: Since it is a stray read in a library aimed at alpha chains, this beta chain has a size that is not meaningful. The chain joins TRBV7-2 to TRBJ2-7; 8 bases line up with TRBD2. The germline V gene has CDR1 SGHTA and CDR2 FQGNSA. This CDR3 is 14 amino acids long. The trim removed 5 bases at V and 7 bases at J, leaving 10 bases unmatched. The CDR3: CASSRTAGAGEQYF. CDR3 DNA: TGTGCCAGCAGCCGCACAGCGGGGGCTGGGGAGCAGTACTTC.

This clonotype has a count of ten or more. With the library built for alpha chains, this beta chain is off target and its frequency is not meaningful. The gene calls are TRBV7-9 and TRBJ1-2; TRBD1 is a possible D gene (6 bases). Germline V gene sequence: CDR1 SEHNR, CDR2 FQNEAQ (reference sequence). The CDR3 sequence is 16 residues long. Trimming pared 8 bases from V and 5 bases from J, leaving 24 bases between. The CDR3 sequence: CASETTQGTIDYGYTF. CDR3 nucleotide sequence: TGTGCCAGCGAGACGACGCAGGGGACAATAGATTATGGCTACACCTTC.

At least ten counts were recorded for this clonotype. This beta chain is an off-target read within a library intended for alpha chains, so its frequency means little. The CDR3 protein is CASGLTPGGGGTF. The DNA for the CDR3 is TGTGCTAGTGGTTTGACCCCCGGAGGCGGCGGCACCTTC. The chain carries TRBV12-5 and TRBJ1-2; D not resolved. Between the trimmed V and J ends, which lost 2 bases and 13 bases, there was a span of 17 bases. This CDR3 contains 13 residues. Germline values: CDR1 LGHNT, CDR2 FRNRAP.

Many counts were recorded for this clonotype. This beta chain represents an off-target read in a library built for alpha chains; its size is of limited meaning. The gene calls are TRBV7-2 and TRBJ2-7, with 9 nucleotides matching TRBD2. The V and J ends lost 1 base and 0 bases, in that order; junction bases with no gene match: 7. In germline, CDR1 is SGHTA, CDR2 FQGNSA. The CDR3 runs to 17 residues. The CDR3 spells CASSLVSSGTSSYEQYF. In DNA, the CDR3 is TGTGCCAGCAGCTTAGTCTCTAGCGGGACTAGCTCCTACGAGCAGTACTTC.

This clonotype was seen repeatedly, ten times or more. Found in a library prepared for alpha chains, this beta chain is an off-target read, and its abundance has little meaning. The chain carries TRBV5-8 and TRBJ1-1; TRBD1 aligns across 8 bases. V lost 5 bases and J lost 3; bases outside the gene matches: 9. Per the germline V gene, CDR1 is SGHTS and CDR2 is YDEGEE. CDR3 length: 15 amino acids. CDR3 sequence reads: CASSPRTGRHTEAFF. The CDR3 bases are TGTGCCAGCAGTCCGCGGACAGGGAGGCACACTGAAGCTTTCTTT.

In its sample, this clonotype was seen a few times. This beta chain turned up in a library designed for alpha chains; as an off-target read, its abundance says little. The chain has TRBV27 and TRBJ1-6; D not resolved. Germline CDR1 MNHEY, CDR2 SMNVEV (reference sequence). The CDR3 runs 14 residues. With 6 bases removed from V and 8 bases from J, the gap between germline ends came to 14 bases. The DNA of the CDR3 is TGTGCCAGCAGCTTAGGGCGTATTCATTCACCCCTCCACTTT. This translates into CASSLGRIHSPLHF.

Relative to its sample, this clonotype is medium-sized (0.01 to 0.1%). Little can be read into the size of this beta chain, an off-target read in a library designed for alpha chains. V is TRBV14 and J is TRBJ1-2; D unclear. The CDR3 spans 13 residues. Germline assignment: CDR1 SGHDN and CDR2 FVKESK. V dropped 3 bases and J dropped 6 bases, with 11 bases sitting between them. Here the CDR3 DNA reads TGTGCCAGCAGCCACGGGCGGAGGGATGGCTACACCTTC. This translates into CASSHGRRDGYTF.